This TCR beta chain comes out of a study listed by TCRdb under 2017. For the wider study: Sequence and structural analyses were applied in the study to characterize human CD8+ TCR repertoires that recognize immunodominant viral antigens.

Its CDR3 holds 12 amino acids, cysteine through phenylalanine. The kept DNA is CDR3 alone, 36 bases in frame from the first base. CDR1 MNHEY and CDR2 SVGAGI were looked up in the germline V gene. Sequencing was carried out with an Illumina HiSeq 2500. TCRdb reprocessed the public reads (quality trimming at Q25 with fastp, clone calling with MiXCR) and kept in-frame beta chains. Each entry merges the rows of one CDR3 protein and shows their most common DNA and genes. Within this sample are about 970 distinct CDR3 sequences, with around 25% of them counted one time only. Of the sample, 39% falls within the top ten clones. As concerns this clonotype: Its recognized antigen is unknown. One end of the junction is discordant with germline, which a read error may explain.

The paper's findings and limits, for the study overall: According to the report, the CD8+ TCR repertoires were highly diverse, and those specific to different immunodominant viral antigens were distinct from each other.

The sequenced sample was CD8+ T cells (not recorded whether cultured). This clonotype was sampled from a male donor. The chain links TRBV6-5 with TRBJ2-1, and 9 junctional nucleotides match TRBD1. The sequence in DNA is TGTGCCAGCAGACATGACAGGGGGGAGCAGTCCTTC. This is translated as CASRHDRGEQSF.